The clone carrying this TCR beta chain was observed a few times. Its antigen is undetermined. The data originate from a study of CD8 T cells in ankylosing spondylitis. In TCRdb, the 5' RACE reads were re-called with MiXCR into one record per CDR3 protein. The sample holds around 430,000 distinct CDR3 sequences, roughly 18% seen once. This CDR3 spans 14 amino acids. Germline V gives CDR1 MDHEN, CDR2 SYDVKM. V lost 2 bases, J lost 5 bases, and 10 bases lay in between. Whole-study findings and limits: A TCR beta motif of roughly eight highly homologous variants seemed to mark ankylosing spondylitis blood.

The TCR comes from a male donor with ankylosing spondylitis. This chain links TRBV28 with TRBJ2-1; D ambiguous. The sample taken for sequencing was blood, either unsorted or a sorted T cell fraction (not recorded which). This CDR3 reads CASSLGQIHNEQFF. CDR3 DNA sequence: TGTGCCAGCAGTTTAGGGCAGATCCACAATGAGCAGTTCTTC.